This T cell receptor (beta chain) was recovered during a study of blood T cell repertoires in COVID-19. For the study at large: Nucleic acid was either cDNA or gDNA, and it came from T cells, B-cell-depleted T cells, or PBMCs.

In the authors' workflow: Reference gene primer amplification yielded estimated nucleated cell counts. Sequencing was performed with immunoSEQ multiplex PCR; in TCRdb, only in-frame clones are kept and a portion is missing. From that table come the V and J calls and clone size; the DNA was used to work out D and trimming. Of a few hundred thousand clones listed, around 84% are singletons. The V gene's germline CDR1 is SGHTA and CDR2 FQGNSA. The CDR3 is made up of 15 amino acids. Trimming stripped 4 bases from V and 4 bases from J, with 16 bases between. Sequenced sample: peripheral blood. This chain joins TRBV7-2 and TRBJ2-5, with D maybe TRBD2 (5 bases). This TCR came from a woman aged 40 to 50 who had recovered from COVID-19. The CDR3 region has the DNA TGTGCCAGCAGCTCCTACGTTGGGAGAGGAGAGACCCAGTACTTC. Translating gives CASSSYVGRGETQYF.